This T cell receptor (beta chain) appears in the sequencing data of a study of siplizumab effects on memory and regulatory T cells. Germline V gives CDR1 LGHNT, CDR2 FRNRAP. The CDR3 runs to 14 residues. Trimming pared 1 base from V and 5 bases from J, leaving 9 bases between. TCRdb's table, derived via immunoSEQ multiplex PCR, lists solely in-frame clones and lacks some. The sample holds fewer than 120,000 clones, roughly 90% seen once. This clonotype was sampled from a human donor in good health. The sample was CD4+ T cells sorted from blood. This chain uses TRBV12-5 with TRBJ1-5; D gene uncertain. The CDR3 here is CASGLGGVYQPQHF. The DNA for the CDR3 is TGTGCTAGTGGTTTGGGAGGTGTTTATCAGCCCCAGCATTTT.